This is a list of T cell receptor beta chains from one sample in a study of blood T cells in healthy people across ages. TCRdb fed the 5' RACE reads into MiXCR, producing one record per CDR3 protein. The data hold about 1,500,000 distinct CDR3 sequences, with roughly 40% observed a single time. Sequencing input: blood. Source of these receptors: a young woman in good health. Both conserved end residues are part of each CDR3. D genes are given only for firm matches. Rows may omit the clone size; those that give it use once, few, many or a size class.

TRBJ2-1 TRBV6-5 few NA CASSYSPQLVNEQFF TGTGCCAGCAGTTACAGCCCCCAACTAGTAAATGAGCAGTTCTTC
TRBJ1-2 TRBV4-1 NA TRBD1 CASSQADRVRGYTF TGCGCCAGCAGCCAAGCCGACAGGGTTCGGGGCTACACCTTC
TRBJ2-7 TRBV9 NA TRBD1 CASSVGLQGTYEQYF TGTGCCAGCAGCGTAGGATTACAGGGGACCTACGAGCAGTACTTC
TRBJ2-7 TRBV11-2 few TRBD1 CASSVQQGSRGEQYF TGTGCCAGCAGCGTACAACAGGGGAGTAGGGGCGAGCAGTACTTC
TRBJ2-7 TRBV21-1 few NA CASSVHRDRAYEQYF TGTGCCAGCAGTGTTCACCGGGACAGGGCCTACGAGCAGTACTTC
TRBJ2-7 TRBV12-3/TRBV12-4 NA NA CASRAGGYYEQYF TGTGCCAGCAGGGCAGGGGGGTACTACGAGCAGTACTTC
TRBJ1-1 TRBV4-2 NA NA CASSQDISRAFF TGTGCCAGCAGCCAGGACATCTCCAGGGCTTTCTTT
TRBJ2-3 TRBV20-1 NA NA CSARDRRGASTDTQYF TGCAGTGCTAGAGATCGGAGAGGAGCTAGCACAGATACGCAGTATTTT
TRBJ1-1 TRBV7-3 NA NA CASSLTYQDEAFF TGTGCCAGCAGCCTAACGTATCAAGATGAAGCTTTCTTT
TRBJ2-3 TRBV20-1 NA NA CSLWGYRVGSTDTQYF TGCAGTCTCTGGGGTTATAGGGTCGGGAGCACAGATACGCAGTATTTT
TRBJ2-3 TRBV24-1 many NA CATSAGGAVDTQYF TGTGCCACCAGTGCTGGGGGCGCGGTAGATACGCAGTATTTT
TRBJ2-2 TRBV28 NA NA CASSLKGIPGELFF TGTGCCAGCAGTTTGAAGGGGATCCCCGGGGAGCTGTTTTTT
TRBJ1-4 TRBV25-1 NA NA CASSNAASGGILFF TGTGCCAGCAGTAACGCCGCCAGTGGGGGAATTTTGTTTTTT
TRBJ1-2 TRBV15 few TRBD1 CATSRDRTGYGYTF TGTGCCACCAGCAGAGATCGGACAGGCTATGGCTACACCTTC
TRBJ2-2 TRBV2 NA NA CASSTGTITGELFF TGTGCCAGCAGTACCGGAACCATCACCGGGGAGCTGTTTTTT
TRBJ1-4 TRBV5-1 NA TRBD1 CASSLGDSLNEKLFF TGCGCCAGCAGCTTGGGGGACAGTCTTAATGAAAAACTGTTTTTT
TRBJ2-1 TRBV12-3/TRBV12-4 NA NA CASSSTSESGQFF TGTGCCAGCAGTTCCACTAGTGAGAGTGGGCAGTTCTTC
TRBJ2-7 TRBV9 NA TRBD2 CASSVALAGVNEQYF TGTGCCAGCAGCGTAGCTCTAGCGGGGGTCAACGAGCAGTACTTC
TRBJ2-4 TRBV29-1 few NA CSVGKGGGEQYF TGCAGCGTTGGAAAAGGGGGTGGAGAGCAGTACTTC
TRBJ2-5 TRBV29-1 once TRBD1 CSVDRGINEQYF TGCAGCGTGGACAGGGGGATAAATGAGCAGTACTTC